The 13 T cell receptor beta chains below all came from one sample that was sequenced in a study of siplizumab effects on memory and regulatory T cells. The table came from immunoSEQ multiplex PCR; TCRdb's copy has only in-frame clones and leaves some out. The data show 9,000 to 13,000 clones, roughly 46% seen once. Over a period of around six days at 37 degrees C, the mixed lymphocyte reaction cells were cocultured. No antigens are known for them. Sequencing was carried out using CFSE-low (dividing) CD4+ T cells sorted from an allogeneic mixed lymphocyte reaction. The receptor set was obtained from a human donor in good health; the cells came from an allogeneic mixed lymphocyte reaction.

The V gene is TRBV30, the J gene TRBJ1-2; D gene ambiguous. The CDR3 is 13 residues long. The V end lost 0 bases, the J end lost 6 bases, and 11 bases lay between the germline ends. CDR1 GTSNPN and CDR2 SVGIG come from the germline V gene (reference sequence). In nucleotides, the CDR3 is TGTGCCTGGAGTGTCAAAGGGATAAATGGCTACACCTTC. Amino acids: CAWSVKGINGYTF.

The chain couples TRBV5-6 to TRBJ2-3; D gene unclear. Trimming shortened V by 4 bases and J by 1 base, and 13 bases separated the two germline ends. The CDR3 is made up of 15 amino acids. Looked up from germline, CDR1 is SGHDT and CDR2 is YYEEEE. DNA of the CDR3: TGTGCCAGCAGCCCCCTGGCGGACCGCACAGATACGCAGTATTTT. Translating it yields CASSPLADRTDTQYF.

The chain employs TRBV6-6 and TRBJ1-1, with D possibly TRBD1 on 6 matching bases. Germline V lookup: CDR1 MNHNY, CDR2 SVGAGI (reference sequence). V gave up 2 bases and J gave up 0 bases, with 13 bases separating them. The CDR3 has 16 residues. CDR3 amino acids: CASSYTVGGMNTEAFF. CDR3 in DNA: TGTGCCAGCAGTTACACCGTAGGGGGAATGAACACTGAAGCTTTCTTT.

This clone was picked up a small number of times. This rearrangement joins TRBV30 to TRBJ2-5; 7 bases line up with TRBD2. CDR1 is GTSNPN, CDR2 SVGIG, per germline (reference sequence). This CDR3 is built from 14 residues. V was clipped by 0 bases and J by 1 base; unmatched bases: 2. CDR3 protein: CAWSVRLAQETQYF. The CDR3 coding sequence is TGTGCCTGGAGTGTAAGACTAGCCCAAGAGACCCAGTACTTC.

The chain couples TRBV15 to TRBJ1-2; no clear D gene. The CDR3 contains 13 residues. CDR1 is LNHNV, CDR2 YYDKDF, per germline (reference sequence). V dropped 1 base and J dropped 5 bases, with 8 bases sitting between them. For the CDR3, the DNA is TGTGCCACCAGCAGAGGAGTTTCATATGGCTACACCTTC. Translation gives CATSRGVSYGYTF.

This clone has more than one count but fewer than ten. The rearrangement links TRBV30 to TRBJ1-1, with D perhaps matching TRBD1 (5 bases). CDR1 is GTSNPN, CDR2 SVGIG, per germline (reference sequence). The germline V and J ends were trimmed by 7 bases and 11 bases, with 17 bases remaining between them. This CDR3 has 11 amino acids. CDR3 region: CASRVGGKAFF. The CDR3 DNA is TGTGCCTCACGGGTCGGGGGTAAGGCTTTCTTT.

V and J are TRBV6-1 and TRBJ2-7; D is ambiguous. The V end lost 1 base, the J end lost 3 bases, and 10 bases lay between the germline ends. This CDR3 comprises 14 residues. Germline CDR1 is MNHNS and CDR2 is SASEGT. CDR3 DNA sequence: TGTGCCAGCAGTGAAGTACTCTTTCACTACGAGCAGTACTTC. It translates to CASSEVLFHYEQYF.

The chain couples TRBV5-1 to TRBJ2-5, with D possibly being TRBD2 (6 bases). Looked up from germline, CDR1 is SGHRS and CDR2 is YFSETQ. V was trimmed by 0 bases and J by 5 bases, leaving 14 bases between them. CDR3 length equals 15 residues. This chain's CDR3 is CASSLAGGRLETQYF. CDR3 coding DNA: TGCGCCAGCAGCTTGGCTGGGGGGAGACTGGAGACCCAGTACTTC.

The CDR3 nucleotides are TGTGCCAGCAGTGACACGGTGAATGAGCAGTTCTTC. Protein sequence: CASSDTVNEQFF. This chain uses TRBV6-6 with TRBJ2-1, with no clear D. The V gene's germline CDR1 is MNHNY and CDR2 SVGAGI (reference sequence). The CDR3 has 12 amino acids. Trimming left V 5 bases short and J 7 bases short, with 9 bases between.

By sample share, this clone is medium-sized. The genes are TRBV7-3 and TRBJ2-3; TRBD2 aligns across 7 bases. Germline CDR1 SGHTA, CDR2 FQGTGA. The junction had 0 bases not matched to a gene; V was cut back by 2 bases and J by 4 bases. The CDR3 covers 13 residues. The CDR3 DNA follows: TGTGCCAGCAGCTTAGGACTAGCAGATACGCAGTATTTT. It translates to CASSLGLADTQYF.

J is TRBJ2-1 and V is TRBV15; D uncertain. The CDR3 covers 12 residues. The ends were cut back, 0 bases at V and 8 bases at J, with 5 bases in the middle. CDR1 and CDR2 (germline): LNHNV, YYDKDF (reference sequence). CDR3 DNA sequence: TGTGCCACCAGCAGAGATCTGGATGAGCAGTTCTTC. Translating it yields CATSRDLDEQFF.

This clone was observed a few times. This CDR3 is also generated by other DNA sequences in the sample. V gene TRBV28 combines with J gene TRBJ1-2; D gene unclear. Trimming removed 3 bases at V and 4 bases at J, with 6 bases between. The CDR3 consists of 12 residues. Germline CDR1 and CDR2: MDHEN and SYDVKM. The CDR3 spells CASSLSGYGYTF. The CDR3 DNA follows: TGTGCCAGCAGTTTGTCTGGCTATGGCTACACCTTC.

The sample holds a few counts of this clone. The chain carries TRBV6-5 and TRBJ2-7, with D perhaps assigned TRBD1 or TRBD2 (5 bases each). Germline V gene data show CDR1 as MNHEY and CDR2 as SVGAGI. V lost 7 bases and J 3 bases, leaving 16 bases between the germline ends. CDR3 length: 14 amino acids. The CDR3 here is CASMWDLGNYEQYF. CDR3 DNA sequence: TGTGCCAGCATGTGGGACCTAGGAAACTACGAGCAGTACTTC.